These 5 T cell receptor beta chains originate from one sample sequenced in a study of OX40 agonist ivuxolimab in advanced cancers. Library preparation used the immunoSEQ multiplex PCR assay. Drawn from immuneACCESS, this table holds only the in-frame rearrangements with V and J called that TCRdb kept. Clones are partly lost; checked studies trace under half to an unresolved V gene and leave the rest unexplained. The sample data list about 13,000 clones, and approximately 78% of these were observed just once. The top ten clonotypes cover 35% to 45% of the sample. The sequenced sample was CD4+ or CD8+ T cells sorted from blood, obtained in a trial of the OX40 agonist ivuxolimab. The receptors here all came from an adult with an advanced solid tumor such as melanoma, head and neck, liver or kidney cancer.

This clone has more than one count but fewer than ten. The DNA for the CDR3 is TGTGCCAGCAGCCCCGGGTCGGCCGGGCGGAGAGGAAACACCATATATTTT. Translation: CASSPGSAGRRGNTIYF. V is TRBV7-2 and J is TRBJ1-3; D not resolved. Germline-derived CDR1 and CDR2 are SGHTA and FQGNSA. Trimming shortened V by 5 bases and J by 4 bases, and 21 bases separated the two germline ends. This CDR3 is built from 17 residues.

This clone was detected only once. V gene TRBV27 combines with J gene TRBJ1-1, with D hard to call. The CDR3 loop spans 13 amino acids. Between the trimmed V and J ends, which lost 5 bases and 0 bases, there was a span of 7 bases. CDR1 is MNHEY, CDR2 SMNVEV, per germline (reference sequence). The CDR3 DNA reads TGTGCCAGCAGTCTCCTCTTGAACACTGAAGCTTTCTTT. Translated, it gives CASSLLLNTEAFF.

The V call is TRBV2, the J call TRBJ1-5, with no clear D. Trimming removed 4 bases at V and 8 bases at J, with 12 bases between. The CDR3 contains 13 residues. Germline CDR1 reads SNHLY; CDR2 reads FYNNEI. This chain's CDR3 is CASSGSELEPQHF. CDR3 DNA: TGTGCCAGCAGTGGCTCGGAATTGGAGCCCCAGCATTTT.

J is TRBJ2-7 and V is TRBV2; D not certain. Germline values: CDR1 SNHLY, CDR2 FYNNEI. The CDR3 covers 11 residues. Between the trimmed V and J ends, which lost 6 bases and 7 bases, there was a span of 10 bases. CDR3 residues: CASRVGREQYF. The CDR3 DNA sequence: TGTGCCAGCAGAGTAGGTCGAGAGCAGTACTTC.

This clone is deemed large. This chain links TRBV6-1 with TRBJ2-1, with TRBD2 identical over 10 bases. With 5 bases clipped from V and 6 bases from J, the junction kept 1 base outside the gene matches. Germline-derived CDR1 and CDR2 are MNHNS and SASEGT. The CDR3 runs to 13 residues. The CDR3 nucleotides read TGTGCCAGCAGTTGGACTAGCGGCAATGAGCAGTTCTTC. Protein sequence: CASSWTSGNEQFF.